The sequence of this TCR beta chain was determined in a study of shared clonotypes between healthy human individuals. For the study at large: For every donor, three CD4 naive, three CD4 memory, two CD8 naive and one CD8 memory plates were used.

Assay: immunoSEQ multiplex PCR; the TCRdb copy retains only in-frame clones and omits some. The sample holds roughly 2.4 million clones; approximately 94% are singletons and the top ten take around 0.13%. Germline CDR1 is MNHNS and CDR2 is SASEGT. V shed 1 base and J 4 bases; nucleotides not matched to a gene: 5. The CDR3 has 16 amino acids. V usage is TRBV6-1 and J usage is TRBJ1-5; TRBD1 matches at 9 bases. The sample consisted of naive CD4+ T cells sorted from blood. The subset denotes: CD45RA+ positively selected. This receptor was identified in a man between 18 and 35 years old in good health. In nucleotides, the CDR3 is TGTGCCAGCAGTGAAGTACGGGGACAGGGAAATCAGCCCCAGCATTTT. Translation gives CASSEVRGQGNQPQHF.